This T cell receptor beta chain appears in the sequencing data of a study of OX40 agonist ivuxolimab in advanced cancers. V gave up 4 bases and J gave up 4 bases; unmatched junction bases: 5. Germline CDR1 KGHSH, CDR2 LQKENI. This CDR3 is built from 14 residues. The data were produced by immunoSEQ multiplex PCR, yet TCRdb's version contains in-frame clones alone and is incomplete. The repertoire includes 50,000 to 55,000 clones, about 88% of them detected once, and roughly 1.5% sits in the top ten. Sequencing was performed on CD4+ or CD8+ T cells sorted from blood, taken in a trial of the OX40 agonist ivuxolimab. The receptor's source is an adult with an advanced solid tumor such as melanoma, head and neck, liver or kidney cancer. The chain recombines TRBV18 with TRBJ2-3; TRBD2 agrees at 7 bases. CDR3 in DNA: TGTGCCAGCTCACGTCGGGAGGAGGCAGATACGCAGTATTTT. As protein: CASSRREEADTQYF.